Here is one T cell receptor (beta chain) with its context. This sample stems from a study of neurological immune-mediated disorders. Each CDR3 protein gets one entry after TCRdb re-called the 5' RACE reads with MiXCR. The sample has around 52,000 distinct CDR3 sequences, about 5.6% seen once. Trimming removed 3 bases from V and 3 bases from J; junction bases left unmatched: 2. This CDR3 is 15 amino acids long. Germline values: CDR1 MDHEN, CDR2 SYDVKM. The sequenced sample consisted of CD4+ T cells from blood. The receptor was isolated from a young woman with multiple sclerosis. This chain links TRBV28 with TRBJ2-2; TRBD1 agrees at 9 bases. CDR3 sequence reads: CASSFGTGHTGELFF. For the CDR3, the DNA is TGTGCCAGCAGTTTCGGGACAGGGCACACCGGGGAGCTGTTTTTT.